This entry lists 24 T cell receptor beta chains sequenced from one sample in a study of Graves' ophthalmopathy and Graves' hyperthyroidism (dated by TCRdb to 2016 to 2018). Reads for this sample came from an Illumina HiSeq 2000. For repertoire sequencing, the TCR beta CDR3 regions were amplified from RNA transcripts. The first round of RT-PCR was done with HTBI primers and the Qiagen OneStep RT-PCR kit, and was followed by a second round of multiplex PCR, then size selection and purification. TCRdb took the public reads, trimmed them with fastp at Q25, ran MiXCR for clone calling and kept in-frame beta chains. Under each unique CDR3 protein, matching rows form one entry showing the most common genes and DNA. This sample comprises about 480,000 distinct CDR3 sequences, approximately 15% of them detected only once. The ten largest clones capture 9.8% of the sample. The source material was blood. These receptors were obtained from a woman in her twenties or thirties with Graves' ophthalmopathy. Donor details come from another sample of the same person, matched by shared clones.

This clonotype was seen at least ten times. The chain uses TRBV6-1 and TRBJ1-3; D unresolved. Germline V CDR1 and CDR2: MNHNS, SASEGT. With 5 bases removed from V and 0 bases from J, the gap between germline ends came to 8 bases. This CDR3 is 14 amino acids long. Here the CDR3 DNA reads TGTGCCAGCAGTCCCGACGGCTCTGGAAACACCATATATTTT. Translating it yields CASSPDGSGNTIYF.

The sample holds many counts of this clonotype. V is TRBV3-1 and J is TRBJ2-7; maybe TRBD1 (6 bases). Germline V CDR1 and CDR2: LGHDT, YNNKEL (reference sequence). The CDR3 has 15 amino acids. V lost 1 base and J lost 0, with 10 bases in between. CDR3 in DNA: TGTGCCAGCAGCCAAGGAGGGACACCCTCCTACGAGCAGTACTTC. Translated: CASSQGGTPSYEQYF.

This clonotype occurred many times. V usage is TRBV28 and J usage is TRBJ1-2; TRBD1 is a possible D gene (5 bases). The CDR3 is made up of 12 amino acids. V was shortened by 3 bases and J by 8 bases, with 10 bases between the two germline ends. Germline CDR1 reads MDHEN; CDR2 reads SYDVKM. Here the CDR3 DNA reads TGTGCCAGCAGTTTGAGATCAGGGGGCTACACCTTC. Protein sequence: CASSLRSGGYTF.

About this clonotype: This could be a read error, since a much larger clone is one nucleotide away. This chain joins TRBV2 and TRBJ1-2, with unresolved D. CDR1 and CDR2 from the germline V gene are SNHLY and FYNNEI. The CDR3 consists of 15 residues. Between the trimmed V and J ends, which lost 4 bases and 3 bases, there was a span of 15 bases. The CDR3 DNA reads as TGTGCCAGCAGTGGGTCTGGAGCAGGACACTATGGCTACACCTTC. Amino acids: CASSGSGAGHYGYTF.

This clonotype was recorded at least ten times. CDR3 DNA: TGCAGTGCCGACCAAAAAGGGGGCTTCGGGGAGACCCAGTACTTC. Translation: CSADQKGGFGETQYF. V gene TRBV20-1 combines with J gene TRBJ2-5, with 7 nucleotides matching TRBD1. The germline gives CDR1 DFQATT, CDR2 SNEGSKA (reference sequence). Trimming cost V 6 bases and J 5 bases; bases outside gene matches: 15. The CDR3 covers 15 residues.

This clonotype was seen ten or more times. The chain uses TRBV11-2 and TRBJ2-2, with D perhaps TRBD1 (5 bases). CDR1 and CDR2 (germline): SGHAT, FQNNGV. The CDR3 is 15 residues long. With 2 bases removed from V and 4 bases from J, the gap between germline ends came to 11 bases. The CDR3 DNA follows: TGTGCCAGCAGCTTACAGGGTATGGGCACCGGGGAGCTGTTTTTT. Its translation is CASSLQGMGTGELFF.

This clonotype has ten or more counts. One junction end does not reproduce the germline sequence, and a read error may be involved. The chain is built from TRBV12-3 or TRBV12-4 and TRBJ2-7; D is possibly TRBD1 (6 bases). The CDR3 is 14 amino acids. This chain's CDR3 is CASTLGTSLYEQYF. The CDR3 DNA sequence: TGTGCCAGCACTTTAGGGACAAGTCTATACGAGCAGTACTTC.

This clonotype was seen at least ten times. The CDR3 DNA reads as TGTGCCACCAGCCTCTATAGCAATCAGCCCCAGCATTTT. It translates to CATSLYSNQPQHF. The chain recombines TRBV15 with TRBJ1-5; D uncertain. Germline V gene data show CDR1 as LNHNV and CDR2 as YYDKDF (reference sequence). V lost 5 bases, J lost 0 bases, and 5 bases lay in between. The CDR3 runs to 13 residues.

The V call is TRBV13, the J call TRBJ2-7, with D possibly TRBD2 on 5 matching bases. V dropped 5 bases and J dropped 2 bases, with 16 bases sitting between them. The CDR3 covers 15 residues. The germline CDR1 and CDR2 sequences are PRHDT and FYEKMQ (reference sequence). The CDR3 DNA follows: TGTGCCAGCAGCCCCACGAGAGACGGGACCTACGAGCAGTACTTC. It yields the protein CASSPTRDGTYEQYF.

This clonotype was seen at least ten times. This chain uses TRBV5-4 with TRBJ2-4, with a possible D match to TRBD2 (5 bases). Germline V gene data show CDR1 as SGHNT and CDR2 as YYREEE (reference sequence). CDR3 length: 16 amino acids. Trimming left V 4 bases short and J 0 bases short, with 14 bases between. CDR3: CASSPDLGLAKNIQYF. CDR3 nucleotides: TGTGCCAGCAGCCCGGACTTGGGCCTAGCCAAAAACATTCAGTACTTC.

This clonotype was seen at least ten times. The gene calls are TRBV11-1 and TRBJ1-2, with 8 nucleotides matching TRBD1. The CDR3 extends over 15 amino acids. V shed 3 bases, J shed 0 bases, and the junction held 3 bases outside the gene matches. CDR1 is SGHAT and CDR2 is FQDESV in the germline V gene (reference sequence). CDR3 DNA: TGTGCCAGCAGCTTTGGACAGGGAGCTAACTATGGCTACACCTTC. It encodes CASSFGQGANYGYTF.

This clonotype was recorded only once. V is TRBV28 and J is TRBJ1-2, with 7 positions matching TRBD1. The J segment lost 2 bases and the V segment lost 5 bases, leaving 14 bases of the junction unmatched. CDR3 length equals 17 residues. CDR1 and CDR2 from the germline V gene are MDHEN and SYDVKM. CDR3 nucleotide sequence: TGTGCCAGCAGTGAAGTTCCCGCAGGGGGAATCAACTATGGCTACACCTTC. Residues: CASSEVPAGGINYGYTF.

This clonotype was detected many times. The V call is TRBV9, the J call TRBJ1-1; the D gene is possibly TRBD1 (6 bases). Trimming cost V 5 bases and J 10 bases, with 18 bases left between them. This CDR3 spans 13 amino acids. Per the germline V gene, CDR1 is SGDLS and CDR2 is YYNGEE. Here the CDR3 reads CASRLRGPGSAFF. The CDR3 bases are TGTGCCAGCAGGTTGCGGGGGCCTGGCTCAGCTTTCTTT.

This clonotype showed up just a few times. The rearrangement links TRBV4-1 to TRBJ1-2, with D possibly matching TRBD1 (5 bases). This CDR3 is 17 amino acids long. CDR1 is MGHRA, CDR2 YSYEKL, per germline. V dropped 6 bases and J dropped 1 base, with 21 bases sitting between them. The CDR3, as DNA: TGCGCCAGCAGTCTATACCAAGTGGGGGAGTATAACTATGGCTACACCTTC. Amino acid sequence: CASSLYQVGEYNYGYTF.

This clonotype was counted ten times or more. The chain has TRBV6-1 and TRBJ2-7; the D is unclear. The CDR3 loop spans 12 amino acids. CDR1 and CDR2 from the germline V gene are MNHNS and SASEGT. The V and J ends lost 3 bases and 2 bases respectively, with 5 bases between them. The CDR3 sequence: CASSDGPYEQYF. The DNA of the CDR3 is TGTGCCAGCAGTGACGGTCCCTACGAGCAGTACTTC.

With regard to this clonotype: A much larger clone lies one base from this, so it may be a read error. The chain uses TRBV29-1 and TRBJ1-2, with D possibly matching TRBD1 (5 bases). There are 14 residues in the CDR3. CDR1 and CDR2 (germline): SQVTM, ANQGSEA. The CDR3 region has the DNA TGCAGCGTTGAACCAGGGAGGGATAACTATGGCTGCACCTTC. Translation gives CSVEPGRDNYGCTF.

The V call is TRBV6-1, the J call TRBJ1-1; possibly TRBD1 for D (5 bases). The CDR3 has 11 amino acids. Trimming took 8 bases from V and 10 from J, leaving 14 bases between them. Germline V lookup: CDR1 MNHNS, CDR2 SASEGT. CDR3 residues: CASLYGARAFF. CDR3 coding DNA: TGTGCCAGCCTTTATGGGGCCCGAGCTTTCTTT.

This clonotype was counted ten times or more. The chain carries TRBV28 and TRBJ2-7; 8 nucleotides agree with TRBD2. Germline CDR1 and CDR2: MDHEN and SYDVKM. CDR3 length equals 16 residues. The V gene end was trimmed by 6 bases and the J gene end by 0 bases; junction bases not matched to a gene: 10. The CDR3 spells CASSPPGAGASYEQYF. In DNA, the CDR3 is TGTGCCAGCAGCCCTCCAGGAGCGGGGGCCTCCTACGAGCAGTACTTC.

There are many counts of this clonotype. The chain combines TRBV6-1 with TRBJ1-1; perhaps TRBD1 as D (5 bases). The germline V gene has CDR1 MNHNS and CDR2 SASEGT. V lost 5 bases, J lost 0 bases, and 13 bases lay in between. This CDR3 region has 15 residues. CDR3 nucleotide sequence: TGTGCCAGCAGTCGAGCGGGGGGTATGAACACTGAAGCTTTCTTT. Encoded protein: CASSRAGGMNTEAFF.

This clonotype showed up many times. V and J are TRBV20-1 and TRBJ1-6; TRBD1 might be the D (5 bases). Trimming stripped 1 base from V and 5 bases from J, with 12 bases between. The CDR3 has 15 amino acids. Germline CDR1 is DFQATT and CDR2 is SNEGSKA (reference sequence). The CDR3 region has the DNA TGCAGTGCTAGAGCGGTGACAGCAGATAATTCACCCCTCCACTTT. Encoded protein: CSARAVTADNSPLHF.

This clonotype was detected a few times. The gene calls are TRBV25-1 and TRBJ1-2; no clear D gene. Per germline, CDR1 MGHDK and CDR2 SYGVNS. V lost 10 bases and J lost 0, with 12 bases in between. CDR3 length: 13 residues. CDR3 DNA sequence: TGTGCCACCCTGGGGAGGGCTAACTATGGCTACACCTTC. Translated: CATLGRANYGYTF.

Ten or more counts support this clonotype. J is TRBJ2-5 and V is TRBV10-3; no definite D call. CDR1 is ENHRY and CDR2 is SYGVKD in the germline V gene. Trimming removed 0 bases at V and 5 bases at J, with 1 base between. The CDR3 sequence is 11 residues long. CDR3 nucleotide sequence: TGTGCCATCAGTGAGTCGGAGACCCAGTACTTC. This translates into CAISESETQYF.

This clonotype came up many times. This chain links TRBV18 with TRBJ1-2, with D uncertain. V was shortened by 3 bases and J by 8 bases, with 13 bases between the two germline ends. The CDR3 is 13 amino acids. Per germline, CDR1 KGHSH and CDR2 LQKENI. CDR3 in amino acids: CASSPDWAVGYTF. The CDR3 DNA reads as TGTGCCAGCTCACCGGATTGGGCGGTGGGCTACACCTTC. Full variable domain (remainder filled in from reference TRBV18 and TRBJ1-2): NAGVMQNPRHLVRRRGQEARLRCSPMKGHSHVYWYRQLPEEGLKFMVYLQKENIIDESGMPKERFSAEFPKEGPSILRIQQVVRGDSAAYFCASSPDWAVGYTFGSGTRLTVV.

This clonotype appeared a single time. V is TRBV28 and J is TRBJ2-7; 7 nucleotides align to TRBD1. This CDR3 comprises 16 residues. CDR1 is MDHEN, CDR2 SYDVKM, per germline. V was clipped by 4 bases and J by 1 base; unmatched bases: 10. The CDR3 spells CASSSSMGQRSYEQYF. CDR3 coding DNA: TGTGCCAGCAGTTCCTCTATGGGACAGAGATCCTACGAGCAGTACTTC.